This T cell receptor beta chain emerged from a study of T cells in Graves' hyperthyroidism and ophthalmopathy. Whole-study context: Prior to any treatment, at the point of initial diagnosis, peripheral blood was collected.

The CDR3 runs to 15 residues. CDR1 is MNHEY and CDR2 is SVGAGI in the germline V gene. V shed 0 bases and J 4 bases; nucleotides not matched to a gene: 4. TCR beta CDR3 region amplification was performed from RNA transcripts. The HTBI primer set was used in a first-round RT-PCR of the TCR CDR3. TCRdb called the multiplex PCR reads again in MiXCR, with one record for every CDR3 protein. The data contain approximately 530,000 distinct CDR3 sequences, approximately 15% of them singletons. Recently diagnosed hyperthyroidism of less than 2 months' duration affected patients aged 18 to 65. Diagnosing involved the use of clinical symptoms, serum thyroxine and TRAb, thyroid ultrasound and orbital computed tomography. A 10 ml volume of fresh peripheral blood provided the PBMCs. Only a few counts were recorded for this clonotype.

Sequenced: blood. This chain joins TRBV6-5 and TRBJ2-5, with 8 bases fitting TRBD2. This sequence was found in a woman aged 18-29 years with Graves' hyperthyroidism. The CDR3 is CASSYSAGVGETQYF. CDR3 coding DNA: TGTGCCAGCAGTTACTCAGCGGGAGTAGGAGAGACCCAGTACTTC.